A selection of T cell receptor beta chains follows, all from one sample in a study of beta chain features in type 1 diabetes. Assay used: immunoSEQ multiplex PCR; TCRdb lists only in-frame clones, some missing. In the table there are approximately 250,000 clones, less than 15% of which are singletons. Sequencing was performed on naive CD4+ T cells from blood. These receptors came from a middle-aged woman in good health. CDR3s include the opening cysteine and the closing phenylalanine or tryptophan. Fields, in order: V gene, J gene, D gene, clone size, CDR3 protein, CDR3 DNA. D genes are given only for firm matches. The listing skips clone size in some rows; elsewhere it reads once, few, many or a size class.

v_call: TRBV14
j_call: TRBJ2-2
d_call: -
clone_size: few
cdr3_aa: CASSQAAGELFF
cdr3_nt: TGTGCCAGCAGCCAAGCTGCCGGGGAGCTGTTTTTT

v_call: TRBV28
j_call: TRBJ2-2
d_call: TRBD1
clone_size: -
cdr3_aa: CASSLFGQGTGELFF
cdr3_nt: TGTGCCAGCAGTTTATTCGGACAGGGCACCGGGGAGCTGTTTTTT

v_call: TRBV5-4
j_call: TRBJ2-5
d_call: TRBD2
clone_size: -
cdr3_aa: CASSRQTSGGQETQYF
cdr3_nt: TGTGCCAGCAGCCGACAGACTAGCGGGGGCCAAGAGACCCAGTACTTC

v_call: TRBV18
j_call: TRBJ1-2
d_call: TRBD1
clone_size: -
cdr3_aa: CASSPSADRASSYGYTF
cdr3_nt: TGTGCCAGCTCACCCTCCGCCGACAGGGCCAGCTCGTATGGCTACACCTTC

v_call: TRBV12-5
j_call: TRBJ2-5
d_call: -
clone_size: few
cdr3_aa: CASGLAGSQETQYF
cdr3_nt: TGTGCTAGTGGTTTGGCGGGATCCCAAGAGACCCAGTACTTC

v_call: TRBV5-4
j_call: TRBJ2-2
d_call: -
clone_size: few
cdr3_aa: CASSLGQVVPTGELFF
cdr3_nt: TGTGCCAGCAGCTTGGGGCAGGTGGTCCCCACCGGGGAGCTGTTTTTT

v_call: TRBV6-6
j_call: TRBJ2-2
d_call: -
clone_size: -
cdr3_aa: CASTKGGRAGELFF
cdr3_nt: TGTGCCAGCACCAAGGGGGGGCGGGCCGGGGAGCTGTTTTTT

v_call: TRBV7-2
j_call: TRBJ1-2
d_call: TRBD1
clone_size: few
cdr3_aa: CASSFTGERGYTF
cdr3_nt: TGTGCCAGCAGCTTCACAGGGGAGCGTGGCTACACCTTC

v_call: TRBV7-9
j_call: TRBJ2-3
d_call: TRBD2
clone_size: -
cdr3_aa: CASSLTVASGGNTQYF
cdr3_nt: TGTGCCAGCAGCCTAACTGTGGCTAGCGGGGGGAACACGCAGTATTTT

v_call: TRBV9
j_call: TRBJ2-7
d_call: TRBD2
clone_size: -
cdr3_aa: CASSVGGDGLGSGPHEQYF
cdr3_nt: TGTGCCAGCAGCGTAGGAGGGGATGGACTGGGTAGCGGGCCCCACGAGCAGTACTTC

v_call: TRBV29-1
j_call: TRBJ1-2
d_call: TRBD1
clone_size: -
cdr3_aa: CSVTSTGGNGYTF
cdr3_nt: TGCAGCGTGACCTCGACAGGGGGAAATGGCTACACCTTC

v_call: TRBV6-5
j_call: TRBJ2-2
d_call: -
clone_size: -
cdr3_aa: CASRSQGVNTGELFF
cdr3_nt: TGTGCCAGCAGGAGCCAGGGTGTGAACACCGGGGAGCTGTTTTTT

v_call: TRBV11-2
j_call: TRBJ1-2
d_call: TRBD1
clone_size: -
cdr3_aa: CASSLTGGGADGYTF
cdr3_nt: TGTGCCAGCAGCTTGACAGGGGGAGGGGCGGATGGCTACACCTTC

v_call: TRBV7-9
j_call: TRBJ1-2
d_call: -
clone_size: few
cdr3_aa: CASSLAVGPTNYGYTF
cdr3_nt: TGTGCCAGCAGCCTGGCAGTGGGGCCTACTAACTATGGCTACACCTTC

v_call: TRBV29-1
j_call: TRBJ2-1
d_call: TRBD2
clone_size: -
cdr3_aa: CSVDGPGLAPSSYNEQFF
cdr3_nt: TGCAGCGTTGATGGTCCGGGACTAGCGCCAAGCTCCTACAATGAGCAGTTCTTC

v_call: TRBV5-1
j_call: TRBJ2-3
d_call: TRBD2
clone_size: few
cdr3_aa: CASNGGGSTDTQYF
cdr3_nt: TGCGCCAGCAATGGGGGGGGTAGCACAGATACGCAGTATTTT

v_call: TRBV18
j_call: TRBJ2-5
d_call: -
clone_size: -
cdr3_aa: CASSPPSGLSAEETQYF
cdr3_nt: TGTGCCAGCTCACCACCTTCCGGCCTAAGCGCCGAAGAGACCCAGTACTTC

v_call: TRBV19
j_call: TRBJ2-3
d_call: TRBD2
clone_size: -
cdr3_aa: CASSIEAGAGGTQYF
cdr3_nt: TGTGCCAGTAGTATCGAAGCCGGTGCGGGGGGTACGCAGTATTTT

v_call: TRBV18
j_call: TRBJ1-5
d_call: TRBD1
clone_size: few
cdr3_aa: CASSWDSVDQPQHF
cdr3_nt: TGTGCCAGCTCATGGGACAGTGTAGATCAGCCCCAGCATTTT

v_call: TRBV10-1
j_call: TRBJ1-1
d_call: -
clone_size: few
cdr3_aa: CASSETGRTEAFF
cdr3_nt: TGCGCCAGCAGTGAGACAGGGCGGACTGAAGCTTTCTTT

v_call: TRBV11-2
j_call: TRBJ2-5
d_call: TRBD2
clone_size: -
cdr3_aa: CASSLGLAETQYF
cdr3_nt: TGTGCCAGCAGCTTAGGACTAGCAGAGACCCAGTACTTC

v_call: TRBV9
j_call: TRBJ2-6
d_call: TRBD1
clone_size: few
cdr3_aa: CRGQAGANVLTF
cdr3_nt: TGTAGAGGACAGGCTGGGGCCAACGTCCTGACTTTC

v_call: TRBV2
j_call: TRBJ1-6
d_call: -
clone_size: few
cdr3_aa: CASRAAGSPLHF
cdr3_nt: TGTGCCAGTCGAGCCGCGGGTTCACCCCTCCACTTT

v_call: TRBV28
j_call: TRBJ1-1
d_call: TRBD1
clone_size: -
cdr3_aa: CASSLLGQGEAFF
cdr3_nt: TGTGCCAGCAGTCTTCTAGGACAGGGTGAAGCTTTCTTT

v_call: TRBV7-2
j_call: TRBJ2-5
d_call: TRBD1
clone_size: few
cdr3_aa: CASSRLDRVRETQYF
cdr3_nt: TGTGCCAGCAGCCGACTGGACAGGGTGCGAGAGACCCAGTACTTC

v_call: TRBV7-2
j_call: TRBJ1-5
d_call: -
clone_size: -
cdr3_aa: CASSLNRLAGYNQPQHF
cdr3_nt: TGTGCCAGCAGCTTAAATCGGCTTGCGGGATACAATCAGCCCCAGCATTTT

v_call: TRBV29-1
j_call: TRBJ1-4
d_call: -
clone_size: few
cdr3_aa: CSVEDRGRGSTNEKLFF
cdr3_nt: TGCAGCGTTGAAGATCGAGGAAGGGGGTCTACTAATGAAAAACTGTTTTTT

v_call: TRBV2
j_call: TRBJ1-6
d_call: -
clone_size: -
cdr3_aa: CASSEMGRVDSPLHF
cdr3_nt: TGTGCCAGCAGCGAGATGGGCAGGGTTGATTCACCCCTCCACTTT

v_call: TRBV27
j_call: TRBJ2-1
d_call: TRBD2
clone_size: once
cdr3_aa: CASSFGLAGNNEQFF
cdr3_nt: TGTGCCAGCTCCTTCGGACTAGCGGGGAACAATGAGCAGTTCTTC

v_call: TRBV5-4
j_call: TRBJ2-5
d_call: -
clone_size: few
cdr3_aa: CASSSLFGGPSVTAQETQYF
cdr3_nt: TGTGCCAGCAGCTCCCTTTTTGGCGGGCCTTCGGTCACCGCGCAAGAGACCCAGTACTTC

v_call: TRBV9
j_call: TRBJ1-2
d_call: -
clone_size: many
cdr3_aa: CASGAKGDNGYTF
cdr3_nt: TGTGCCAGCGGAGCGAAGGGGGATAATGGCTACACCTTC

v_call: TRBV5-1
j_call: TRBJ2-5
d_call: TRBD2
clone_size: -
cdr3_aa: CASSLVGKRGQLVETQYF
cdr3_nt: TGCGCCAGCAGCTTGGTCGGGAAGCGGGGGCAGCTCGTAGAGACCCAGTACTTC

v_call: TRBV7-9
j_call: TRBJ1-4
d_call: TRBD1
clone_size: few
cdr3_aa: CASSLAGQGAGDEKLFF
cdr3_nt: TGTGCCAGCAGCTTAGCGGGACAGGGGGCAGGGGATGAAAAACTGTTTTTT

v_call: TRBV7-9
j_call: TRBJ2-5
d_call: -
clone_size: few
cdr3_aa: CASSPQGTGETQYF
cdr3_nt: TGTGCCAGCAGCCCACAGGGTACTGGGGAGACCCAGTACTTC

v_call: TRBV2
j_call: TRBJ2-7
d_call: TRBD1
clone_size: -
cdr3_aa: CASRSDRLGEQYF
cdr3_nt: TGTGCCAGCAGATCGGACAGGTTAGGCGAGCAGTACTTC

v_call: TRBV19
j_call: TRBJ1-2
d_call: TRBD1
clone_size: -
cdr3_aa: CASSITGQGVGYTF
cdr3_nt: TGTGCCAGTAGTATCACCGGACAGGGTGTCGGCTACACCTTC

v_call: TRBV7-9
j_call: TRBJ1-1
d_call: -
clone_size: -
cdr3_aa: CASSLDRVTEAFF
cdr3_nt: TGTGCCAGCAGCTTAGACAGGGTGACTGAAGCTTTCTTT

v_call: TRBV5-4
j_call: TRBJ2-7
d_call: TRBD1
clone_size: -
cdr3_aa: CASSSRTGLYGEQYF
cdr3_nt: TGTGCCAGCAGCTCTAGGACAGGGCTTTATGGCGAGCAGTACTTC

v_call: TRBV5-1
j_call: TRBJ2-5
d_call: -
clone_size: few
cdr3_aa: CARGIEVKTQYF
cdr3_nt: TGCGCCAGAGGTATTGAGGTAAAGACCCAGTACTTC

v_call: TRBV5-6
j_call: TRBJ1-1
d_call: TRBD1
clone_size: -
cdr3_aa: CASSSTGFEAFF
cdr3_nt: TGTGCCAGCAGCTCGACAGGGTTTGAAGCTTTCTTT

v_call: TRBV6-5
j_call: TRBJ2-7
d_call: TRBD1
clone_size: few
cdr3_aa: CASSELDREYF
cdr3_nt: TGTGCCAGCAGTGAATTGGACAGGGAGTACTTC

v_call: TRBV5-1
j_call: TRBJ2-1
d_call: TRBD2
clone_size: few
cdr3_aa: CATSGDNEQFF
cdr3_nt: TGCGCTACTAGCGGGGACAATGAGCAGTTCTTC

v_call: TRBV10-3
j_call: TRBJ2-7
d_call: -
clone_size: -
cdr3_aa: CASSPPPGSYEQYF
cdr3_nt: TGTGCCTCGTCTCCCCCCCCGGGGTCCTACGAGCAGTACTTC

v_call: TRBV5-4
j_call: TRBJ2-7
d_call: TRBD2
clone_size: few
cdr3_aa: CASSPGLAYEQYF
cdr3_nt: TGTGCCAGCAGCCCGGGACTAGCGTACGAGCAGTACTTC

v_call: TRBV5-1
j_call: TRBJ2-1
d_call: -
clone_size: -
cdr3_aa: CASSAGTYNEQFF
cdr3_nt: TGCGCCAGCAGCGCCGGGACTTACAATGAGCAGTTCTTC

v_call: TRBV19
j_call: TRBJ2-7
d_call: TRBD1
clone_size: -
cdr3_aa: CASSTRQGYSYEQYF
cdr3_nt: TGTGCCAGTAGTACCAGACAGGGTTACTCCTACGAGCAGTACTTC

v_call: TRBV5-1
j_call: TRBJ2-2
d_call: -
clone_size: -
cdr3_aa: CASSLIGGPATGELFF
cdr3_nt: TGCGCCAGCAGCTTGATCGGAGGGCCAGCGACCGGGGAGCTGTTTTTT

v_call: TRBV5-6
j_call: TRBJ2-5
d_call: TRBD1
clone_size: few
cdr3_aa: CASSTGTVETQYF
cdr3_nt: TGTGCCAGCAGCACAGGGACAGTAGAGACCCAGTACTTC

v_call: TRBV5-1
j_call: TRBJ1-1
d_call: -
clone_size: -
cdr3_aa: CASSGTGGTEAFF
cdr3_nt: TGCGCCAGCAGCGGGACTGGGGGAACTGAAGCTTTCTTT

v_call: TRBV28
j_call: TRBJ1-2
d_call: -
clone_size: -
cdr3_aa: CATPSDSGGRNYGYTF
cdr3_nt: TGTGCCACACCATCCGACTCGGGGGGTAGGAACTATGGCTACACCTTC

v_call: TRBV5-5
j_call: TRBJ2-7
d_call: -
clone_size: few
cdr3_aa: CASWPTGDTYEQYF
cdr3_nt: TGTGCCAGCTGGCCGACAGGTGATACCTACGAGCAGTACTTC